The rows below give T cell receptor beta chains drawn from one sample of a study of response to subunit inactivated influenza vaccine. Each CDR3 protein gets one entry after TCRdb re-called the RT-PCR reads with MiXCR. The sample lists some 480,000 distinct CDR3 sequences, over 9.5% occurring once. Here the sequenced sample was PBMCs from blood, taken more than 35 days after vaccination. The receptors derive from a man aged 50-59 years who received an inactivated influenza vaccine. Each CDR3 is given with its conserved first and last residue. D genes are given only for firm matches. Clone size, where shown, is once, few, many, or a class for clones that have expanded.

j_gene | d_gene | v_gene | abundance | CDR3nt | CDR3aa
TRBJ2-7 | TRBD2 | TRBV9 | . | TGTGCCAGCAGCCCAAGGACTAGCGGGGCCTACGAGCAGTACTTC | CASSPRTSGAYEQYF
TRBJ2-7 | TRBD2 | TRBV10-2 | few | TGCGCCAGCAGCGAACGCGGGACTAGCGGGAGTTACGAGCAGTACTTC | CASSERGTSGSYEQYF
TRBJ1-2 | . | TRBV20-1 | few | TGCAGTGCCCCCTCTCTTCTTAACTATGGCTACACCTTC | CSAPSLLNYGYTF
TRBJ2-7 | . | TRBV6-1 | few | TGTGCCAGCAGTCCAACGCAGGGGCCCTACGAGCAGTACTTC | CASSPTQGPYEQYF
TRBJ2-7 | . | TRBV30 | . | TGTGCCTGGAGTGTTGGGGGGAGTAGTACCTACGAGCAGTACTTC | CAWSVGGSSTYEQYF
TRBJ2-7 | TRBD2 | TRBV7-2 | many | TGTGCCAGCAGCTTAGTAGCGGGAGGAGGGGAGCAGTACTTC | CASSLVAGGGEQYF
TRBJ2-7 | . | TRBV4-2 | . | TGTGCCAGCAGCCAAGTGCCGGGACTTCCCTCCTACGAGCAGTACTTC | CASSQVPGLPSYEQYF
TRBJ1-6 | TRBD1 | TRBV12-3/TRBV12-4 | few | TGTGCCAGCAGGGGGGGACAGGGGATTAATTCACCCCTCCACTTT | CASRGGQGINSPLHF
TRBJ2-7 | . | TRBV23-1 | . | TGCGCCAGCCCGCTAGAGGGACCACACGAGCAGTACTTC | CASPLEGPHEQYF
TRBJ2-1 | TRBD2 | TRBV20-1 | few | TGCAGTGCTCCAGGGACTAGCGGCATCAATGAGCAGTTCTTC | CSAPGTSGINEQFF
TRBJ2-1 | . | TRBV11-2 | few | TGTGCCAGCAGACATAATACGGGACAATACAATGAGCAGTTCTTC | CASRHNTGQYNEQFF